This T cell receptor beta chain emerged from a study of a mutant IDH1 vaccine in newly diagnosed glioma. Study at large: Sex among treated patients split about 60% male, about 40% female; mean age was about 43 years. Study-level findings and limits: Induction of immune responses by the vaccine occurred in about 95% of patients.

For this clone: Its antigen is unidentified.

Time point: week 11, during vaccination. Mutant IDH1 20-mer peptide, at 300 ug, made up each vaccine dose, with topical imiquimod. Repertoires were generated with immunoSEQ multiplex PCR, while TCRdb's copy carries only in-frame clones and drops some. The sample holds about 36,000 clones; about four fifths are singletons and the top ten take approximately 15%. CDR1 DFQATT and CDR2 SNEGSKA come from the germline V gene (reference sequence). The CDR3 consists of 11 residues. V was clipped by 0 bases and J by 4 bases, with 3 bases between them. This chain connects TRBV20-1 to TRBJ2-5; D is undetermined. The sequenced sample was peripheral blood mononuclear cells (PBMCs), obtained from a glioma patient whose treatment included an IDH1 peptide vaccine. The TCR was taken from a woman aged 25 to 39 with glioma. Some clones in this sample may be carry-over from other donors' samples. Here the CDR3 reads CSARELETQYF. The CDR3 coding sequence is TGCAGTGCTAGAGAGTTAGAGACCCAGTACTTC.